What follows are 28 T cell receptor beta chains derived from one specimen sequenced in a study of T cell responses to AZD1222 COVID-19 vaccine. Measured with immunoSEQ multiplex PCR; TCRdb has only the in-frame clones, and not every one. The sample contains approximately 110,000 clones, around 80% of which appear only once. Sequencing used peripheral blood, obtained on day 0 of AZD1222 vaccination. Source of these receptors: an adult in good health.

V is TRBV5-1 and J is TRBJ1-6, with no clear D. CDR1 is SGHRS and CDR2 is YFSETQ in the germline V gene. The ends were cut back, 1 base at V and 6 bases at J, with 8 bases in the middle. The CDR3 loop spans 14 amino acids. CDR3 sequence reads: CASSLSGSNSPLHF. CDR3 nucleotide sequence: TGCGCCAGCAGCTTGTCAGGTTCTAATTCACCCCTCCACTTT.

The genes are TRBV24-1 and TRBJ1-2, with D unresolved. The germline CDR1 and CDR2 sequences are KGHDR and SFDVKD. This CDR3 has 15 residues. V was pared by 0 bases and J by 5 bases, with 12 bases between. CDR3 amino acids: CATSDLTVEPYGYTF. Here the CDR3 DNA reads TGTGCCACCAGTGATTTGACGGTGGAGCCATATGGCTACACCTTC.

The CDR3 loop is CASSPSGTTGTGNTIYF. DNA of the CDR3: TGTGCCAGCTCACCATCCGGGACGACAGGCACTGGAAACACCATATATTTT. The V gene is TRBV18, the J gene TRBJ1-3, with D maybe TRBD1 (6 bases). The CDR3 consists of 17 residues. CDR1 is KGHSH, CDR2 LQKENI, per germline. V lost 2 bases and J 2 bases, leaving 16 bases between the germline ends.

The chain links TRBV2 to TRBJ2-7, with 7 bases fitting TRBD1. J lost 4 bases, V lost 4 bases, and 13 bases had no gene match. Germline V gene lookup returns CDR1 SNHLY and CDR2 FYNNEI. The CDR3 is 16 amino acids. CDR3 nucleotides: TGTGCCAGCAGTGTCGGGGTCGACAGGGAGTCGTACGAGCAGTACTTC. This gives the protein CASSVGVDRESYEQYF.

The CDR3 nucleotides read TGTGCCAGCAGCTTTGAAGGTTCTAACATTCAGTACTTC. It specifies CASSFEGSNIQYF. The V call is TRBV7-3, the J call TRBJ2-4; D remains ambiguous. The CDR3 spans 13 residues. Germline CDR1 SGHTA, CDR2 FQGTGA. Trimming cost V 3 bases and J 7 bases, with 10 bases left between them.

This clone was observed a single time. The chain couples TRBV9 to TRBJ2-1, with 10 nucleotides matching TRBD2. V trimming: 0 bases; J trimming: 7 bases; junction bases outside the gene matches: 7. CDR1 and CDR2 (germline): SGDLS, YYNGEE. This CDR3 has 16 residues. The CDR3 nucleotides are TGTGCCAGCAGCGTAGGGTCTAGCGGGGGCCGTAATGAGCAGTTCTTC. Its translation: CASSVGSSGGRNEQFF.

V gene TRBV4-1 combines with J gene TRBJ1-1; no reliable D call. Trimming cost V 1 base and J 1 base, with 7 bases left between them. CDR1 and CDR2 from the germline V gene are MGHRA and YSYEKL. The CDR3 extends over 14 amino acids. The CDR3 DNA is TGCGCCAGCAGCCAAGTACGGGAGAACACTGAAGCTTTCTTT. This translates into CASSQVRENTEAFF.

The chain links TRBV18 to TRBJ2-2; D may be TRBD1 (6 bases). V dropped 1 base and J dropped 5 bases, with 11 bases sitting between them. The germline gives CDR1 KGHSH, CDR2 LQKENI. CDR3 length: 15 amino acids. The CDR3 sequence is CASSPLGGRTGELFF. CDR3 bases: TGTGCCAGCTCACCACTAGGGGGTCGGACCGGGGAGCTGTTTTTT.

The chain has TRBV20-1 and TRBJ1-2; weak D call: TRBD1 (6 bases). Trimming took 3 bases from V and 5 from J, leaving 13 bases between them. The germline V gene encodes CDR1 DFQATT and CDR2 SNEGSKA (reference sequence). This CDR3 region has 13 residues. CDR3 loop: CSASGGGAYGYTF. DNA for the CDR3: TGCAGTGCTAGTGGAGGGGGGGCTTATGGCTACACCTTC.

The V gene is TRBV7-2, the J gene TRBJ1-2, with D perhaps TRBD1 (6 bases). CDR3 size: 15 residues. Germline lookup yields CDR1 SGHTA and CDR2 FQGNSA. Trimming shortened V by 1 base and J by 1 base, and 10 bases separated the two germline ends. CDR3 coding DNA: TGTGCCAGCAGCTTAGGAGGCAGGGGTAACTATGGCTACACCTTC. It translates to CASSLGGRGNYGYTF.

The chain has TRBV9 and TRBJ1-2; D not certain. CDR1 is SGDLS and CDR2 is YYNGEE in the germline V gene. Trimming cost V 0 bases and J 4 bases, with 10 bases left between them. The CDR3 contains 14 residues. CDR3 nucleotide sequence: TGTGCCAGCAGCGTAGATGGCAGTTTCTATGGCTACACCTTC. Translation: CASSVDGSFYGYTF.

The V call is TRBV6-1, the J call TRBJ2-3; unclear D gene. V was trimmed by 2 bases and J by 3 bases, leaving 12 bases between them. The V gene's germline CDR1 is MNHNS and CDR2 SASEGT. CDR3 length: 15 residues. CDR3 bases: TGTGCCAGCAGTGAAAAACAGCTTGTTACAGATACGCAGTATTTT. It encodes CASSEKQLVTDTQYF.

The V call is TRBV11-2, the J call TRBJ2-7; 9 bases align to TRBD1. Germline V gene sequence: CDR1 SGHAT, CDR2 FQNNGV. The V segment lost 4 bases and the J segment 1 base; nucleotides outside the gene matches: 5. This CDR3 comprises 15 residues. The CDR3 nucleotides read TGTGCCAGCAGCTCGCAGACAGGGGGGTCCTACGAGCAGTACTTC. Its protein product is CASSSQTGGSYEQYF.

The V gene is TRBV5-1, the J gene TRBJ2-2; weak D call: TRBD2 (6 bases). The germline V and J ends were trimmed by 2 bases and 2 bases, with 19 bases remaining between them. Germline CDR1 reads SGHRS; CDR2 reads YFSETQ. The CDR3 covers 18 residues. The CDR3 sequence is CASSFIHLAGHNTGELFF. DNA for the CDR3: TGCGCCAGCAGCTTCATACATTTGGCGGGGCACAACACCGGGGAGCTGTTTTTT.

This clone was observed once. This chain joins TRBV27 and TRBJ1-6; possibly TRBD1 for D (5 bases). Trimming took off 8 bases at V and 7 bases at J, with 18 bases between the two ends. The CDR3 runs to 15 residues. Germline CDR1 is MNHEY and CDR2 is SMNVEV (reference sequence). The CDR3, as DNA: TGTGCCAGCCGGTTAAACTGGGGGAGGAATTCACCCCTCCACTTT. Its protein product is CASRLNWGRNSPLHF.

V gene TRBV5-4 combines with J gene TRBJ1-1; no clear D. V was pared by 0 bases and J by 0 bases, with 6 bases between. This CDR3 is built from 14 residues. Germline CDR1 SGHNT, CDR2 YYREEE (reference sequence). The CDR3 protein is CASSLGAMNTEAFF. DNA for the CDR3: TGTGCCAGCAGCTTGGGGGCTATGAACACTGAAGCTTTCTTT.

This clone was seen a few times. The CDR3 reads CAWSVNGHEQYF. The CDR3, as DNA: TGTGCCTGGAGTGTAAACGGACACGAGCAGTACTTC. This chain joins TRBV30 and TRBJ2-7, with D unclear. Per germline, CDR1 GTSNPN and CDR2 SVGIG (reference sequence). V lost 0 bases to trimming and J lost 5 bases, with 8 bases between them. This CDR3 region has 12 residues.

The gene calls are TRBV7-2 and TRBJ2-1; D uncertain. Germline CDR1 SGHTA, CDR2 FQGNSA. With 2 bases removed from V and 0 bases from J, the gap between germline ends came to 11 bases. The CDR3 runs 16 residues. The CDR3 nucleotides are TGTGCCAGCAGCTTATTCAGCCAGAGCTCCTACAATGAGCAGTTCTTC. It translates to CASSLFSQSSYNEQFF.

This sequence joins TRBV5-1 and TRBJ2-5, with D unresolved. Germline loops: CDR1 SGHRS, CDR2 YFSETQ. Between the trimmed V and J ends, which lost 0 bases and 5 bases, there was a span of 8 bases. The CDR3 spans 13 residues. This chain's CDR3 is CASSLGRRETQYF. As DNA, the CDR3 is TGCGCCAGCAGCTTGGGAAGAAGGGAGACCCAGTACTTC.

The CDR3 reads CASSIGWPLLDYTF. The CDR3 nucleotides read TGTGCCAGTAGTATTGGATGGCCCTTGTTGGACTACACCTTC. This chain uses TRBV19 with TRBJ1-2; no firm D call. CDR1 LNHDA and CDR2 SQIVND come from the germline V gene (reference sequence). CDR3 length: 14 amino acids. Between the trimmed V and J ends, which lost 3 bases and 10 bases, there was a span of 18 bases.

This clone was seen only a few times. Here the CDR3 DNA reads TGCGCCAGCAGCTCCGGGACAGAAAACTATGGCTACACCTTC. Translation: CASSSGTENYGYTF. This chain joins TRBV5-1 and TRBJ1-2; 7 bases match TRBD1. The V and J ends lost 3 bases and 2 bases, in that order; junction bases with no gene match: 4. The CDR3 is 14 amino acids. CDR1 is SGHRS and CDR2 is YFSETQ in the germline V gene. Full variable domain (rest looked up from reference TRBV5-1 and TRBJ1-2): KAGVTQTPRYLIKTRGQQVTLSCSPISGHRSVSWYQQTPGQGLQFLFEYFSETQRNKGNFPGRFSGRQFSNSRSEMNVSTLELGDSALYLCASSSGTENYGYTFGSGTRLTVV.

The J gene is TRBJ2-7, the V gene TRBV4-2, with D possibly TRBD2 on 5 matching bases. The germline V gene encodes CDR1 LGHNA and CDR2 YNFKEQ. The CDR3 has 17 amino acids. Trimming pared 4 bases from V and 5 bases from J, leaving 24 bases between. The CDR3 sequence: CASSLGGLLRTVDEQYF. The CDR3, as DNA: TGTGCCAGCAGCCTCGGAGGTTTACTGAGGACCGTCGACGAGCAGTACTTC.

This chain links TRBV5-1 with TRBJ1-1; perhaps TRBD1 as D (5 bases). Germline V gene sequence: CDR1 SGHRS, CDR2 YFSETQ. Deletions cut 2 bases from V and 2 bases from J, with 7 bases between. CDR3 length equals 13 residues. The CDR3 loop is CASSFQGNTEAFF. CDR3 in DNA: TGCGCCAGCAGCTTCCAGGGTAACACTGAAGCTTTCTTT.

CDR3 in DNA: TGTGCCAGCAGCTTATTTGGGGCGGGGGCTGCCTACGAGCAGTACTTC. It yields the protein CASSLFGAGAAYEQYF. V and J are TRBV7-2 and TRBJ2-7; the D gene is possibly TRBD2 (7 bases). This CDR3 region has 16 residues. Germline lookup yields CDR1 SGHTA and CDR2 FQGNSA. V was cut by 2 bases and J by 2 bases, with 16 bases left in between.

This chain joins TRBV5-6 and TRBJ1-1; D not resolved. V lost 0 bases to trimming and J lost 1 base, with 10 bases between them. Germline CDR1 SGHDT, CDR2 YYEEEE. This CDR3 spans 15 amino acids. CDR3 loop: CASSLGWGANTEAFF. The CDR3 nucleotides are TGTGCCAGCAGCTTGGGCTGGGGAGCGAACACTGAAGCTTTCTTT.

The gene calls are TRBV3-1 (or the pseudogene TRBV3-2) and TRBJ2-5; D is undetermined. V was trimmed by 2 bases and J by 1 base, leaving 8 bases between them. The CDR3 loop spans 14 amino acids. CDR1 and CDR2 (germline): LGHDT, YNNKEL (reference sequence). The CDR3 is CASSQQVIQETQYF. For the CDR3, the DNA is TGTGCCAGCAGCCAACAAGTCATCCAAGAGACCCAGTACTTC.

The chain links TRBV7-2 to TRBJ1-4; D gene ambiguous. The CDR3 runs to 12 residues. The ends were cut back, 2 bases at V and 7 bases at J, with 5 bases in the middle. From germline, CDR1 is SGHTA and CDR2 FQGNSA. The CDR3 here is CASSLTGEKLFF. For the CDR3, the DNA is TGTGCCAGCAGCTTAACCGGTGAAAAACTGTTTTTT.

The chain carries TRBV9 and TRBJ2-3; TRBD2 matches at 7 bases. This CDR3 spans 14 amino acids. V was clipped by 2 bases and J by 1 base; unmatched bases: 1. CDR1 and CDR2 (germline): SGDLS, YYNGEE. The CDR3 bases are TGTGCCAGCAGCGTCAGCGGGGGCACAGATACGCAGTATTTT. This sequence encodes CASSVSGGTDTQYF.